A selection of T cell receptor beta chains follows, all from one sample in a study of cytomegalovirus exposure and HLA in healthy donors. Clones were sequenced by immunoSEQ multiplex PCR, and TCRdb holds only the in-frame ones, with some missing. The repertoire holds around 110,000 clones, with about 86% as singletons. The sequenced sample consisted of PBMCs. These receptors all stem from a woman aged 25-40 years in good health and CMV-seronegative. The CDR3 runs from the conserved cysteine through the conserved F or W. D genes are given only for firm matches. Only part of the rows carry a size: once, few, many, or a class if the clone is expanded.

D: .
J: TRBJ2-7
V: TRBV20-1
size: .
CDR3: CSASPLAEQYF
DNA: TGCAGTGCTAGCCCCCTAGCGGAGCAGTACTTC

D: TRBD2
J: TRBJ2-3
V: TRBV10-1
size: .
CDR3: CASSELLAGVYTQYF
DNA: TGCGCCAGCAGTGAGTTATTAGCGGGAGTTTATACGCAGTATTTT

D: TRBD2
J: TRBJ2-5
V: TRBV19
size: .
CDR3: CASSMGLAEQETQYF
DNA: TGTGCCAGTAGTATGGGACTAGCGGAACAAGAGACCCAGTACTTC

D: TRBD2
J: TRBJ2-3
V: TRBV7-8
size: .
CDR3: CASSLDGSGSDTQYF
DNA: TGTGCCAGCAGCTTAGACGGTAGCGGGAGCGATACGCAGTATTTT

D: .
J: TRBJ2-1
V: TRBV11-2
size: .
CDR3: CASSHTIARNEQFF
DNA: TGTGCCAGCAGCCATACCATAGCGCGAAATGAGCAGTTCTTC

D: TRBD2
J: TRBJ2-7
V: TRBV28
size: few
CDR3: CASSSEQREGPLHSYEQYF
DNA: TGTGCCAGCAGTTCCGAACAGCGGGAGGGCCCGCTCCACTCCTACGAGCAGTACTTC

D: .
J: TRBJ2-7
V: TRBV6-5
size: .
CDR3: CASSHSRGPSYEQYF
DNA: TGTGCCAGCAGTCACTCGCGCGGGCCGTCCTACGAGCAGTACTTC

D: TRBD1
J: TRBJ1-5
V: TRBV27
size: few
CDR3: CASSFQGVQPQHF
DNA: TGTGCCAGCAGTTTCCAGGGGGTTCAGCCCCAGCATTTT

D: .
J: TRBJ2-2
V: TRBV6-5
size: few
CDR3: CASSRNTGELFF
DNA: TGTGCCAGCAGCCGGAACACCGGGGAGCTGTTTTTT

D: TRBD2
J: TRBJ2-7
V: TRBV28
size: .
CDR3: CASRSPSGSASYEQYF
DNA: TGTGCCAGCAGGTCTCCTAGCGGGAGTGCATCCTACGAGCAGTACTTC

D: .
J: TRBJ2-1
V: TRBV27
size: once
CDR3: CASSGVEVEQFF
DNA: TGTGCCAGCAGCGGGGTGGAGGTTGAGCAGTTCTTC

D: TRBD1
J: TRBJ1-5
V: TRBV7-2
size: .
CDR3: CASSSGQGWNQPQHF
DNA: TGTGCCAGCAGCTCTGGACAGGGATGGAATCAGCCCCAGCATTTT

D: .
J: TRBJ2-1
V: TRBV11-2
size: .
CDR3: CASRAQGGNEQFF
DNA: TGTGCCAGCAGGGCCCAGGGCGGCAATGAGCAGTTCTTC

D: TRBD1
J: TRBJ1-5
V: TRBV13
size: .
CDR3: CASSLGTGTLHF
DNA: TGTGCCAGCAGCTTAGGGACAGGGACTTTACATTTT

D: .
J: TRBJ2-5
V: TRBV11-3
size: .
CDR3: CASSFGDQETQYF
DNA: TGTGCCAGCAGCTTCGGGGACCAAGAGACCCAGTACTTC

D: .
J: TRBJ2-3
V: TRBV5-4
size: .
CDR3: CASSLYSADTQYF
DNA: TGTGCCAGCAGCTTGTATAGCGCAGATACGCAGTATTTT

D: TRBD1
J: TRBJ1-1
V: TRBV7-6
size: .
CDR3: CASSLWTGDAEAFF
DNA: TGTGCCAGCAGCCTCTGGACAGGGGACGCTGAAGCTTTCTTT

D: TRBD1
J: TRBJ1-4
V: TRBV7-9
size: .
CDR3: CASSLGQSNEKLFF
DNA: TGTGCCAGCAGCCTGGGACAGTCTAATGAAAAACTGTTTTTT

D: .
J: TRBJ1-1
V: TRBV5-1
size: .
CDR3: CASSPDKGIGAFF
DNA: TGCGCCAGCAGCCCGGATAAGGGGATCGGAGCTTTCTTT

D: TRBD2
J: TRBJ2-1
V: TRBV7-3
size: .
CDR3: CASSLWLAGGGNEQFF
DNA: TGTGCCAGCAGCTTATGGCTAGCGGGAGGAGGGAATGAGCAGTTCTTC

D: TRBD2
J: TRBJ2-1
V: TRBV19
size: once
CDR3: CASSIPGLASYYNEQFF
DNA: TGTGCCAGTAGTATCCCAGGACTAGCTTCTTACTACAATGAGCAGTTCTTC

D: TRBD2
J: TRBJ2-5
V: TRBV28
size: .
CDR3: CASSPTTSGRETQYF
DNA: TGTGCCAGCAGTCCGACCACTAGCGGGAGAGAGACCCAGTACTTC

D: TRBD2
J: TRBJ2-7
V: TRBV7-2
size: .
CDR3: CASSLSASGRGVYEQYF
DNA: TGTGCCAGCAGCTTGTCCGCTAGCGGGAGAGGTGTTTACGAGCAGTACTTC

D: TRBD2
J: TRBJ2-7
V: TRBV10-2
size: once
CDR3: CASRTGEGYEQYF
DNA: TGCGCCAGCAGAACGGGGGAGGGATACGAGCAGTACTTC

D: .
J: TRBJ1-4
V: TRBV5-1
size: .
CDR3: CASSLGQRNEKLFF
DNA: TGCGCCAGCAGCTTGGGACAGAGAAATGAAAAACTGTTTTTT

D: .
J: TRBJ1-1
V: TRBV14
size: .
CDR3: CASSQDNLRAFF
DNA: TGTGCCAGCAGCCAAGATAATCTTCGGGCTTTCTTT

D: TRBD1
J: TRBJ1-5
V: TRBV28
size: .
CDR3: CASSLQGAQPQHF
DNA: TGTGCCAGCAGTTTACAGGGGGCCCAGCCCCAGCATTTT

D: .
J: TRBJ1-1
V: TRBV6-1
size: .
CDR3: CASRRTENTEAFF
DNA: TGTGCCAGCAGGCGTACTGAGAACACTGAAGCTTTCTTT

D: TRBD1
J: TRBJ2-7
V: TRBV13
size: .
CDR3: CASSTTTGASYEQYF
DNA: TGTGCCAGCAGCACAACGACAGGGGCCTCCTACGAGCAGTACTTC

D: .
J: TRBJ1-3
V: TRBV27
size: .
CDR3: CASSQRGGNTIYF
DNA: TGTGCCAGCAGCCAACGGGGTGGAAACACCATATATTTT

D: TRBD2
J: TRBJ2-7
V: TRBV28
size: .
CDR3: CASPPSGRPGSYEQYF
DNA: TGTGCCAGCCCTCCAAGCGGGAGACCCGGCTCCTACGAGCAGTACTTC

D: TRBD2
J: TRBJ2-5
V: TRBV7-7
size: .
CDR3: CASSLGLAGGLQETQYF
DNA: TGTGCTAGCAGCTTAGGGCTAGCGGGAGGCCTACAAGAGACCCAGTACTTC